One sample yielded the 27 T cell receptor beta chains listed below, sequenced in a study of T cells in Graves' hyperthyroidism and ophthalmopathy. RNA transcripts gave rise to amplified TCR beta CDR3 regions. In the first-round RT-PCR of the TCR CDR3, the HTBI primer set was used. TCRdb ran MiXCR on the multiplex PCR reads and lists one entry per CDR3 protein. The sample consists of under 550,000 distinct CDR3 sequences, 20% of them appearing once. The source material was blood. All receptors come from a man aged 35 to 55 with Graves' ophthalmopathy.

CDR3 residues: CASSYIATEKLFF. The CDR3 region has the DNA TGTGCCAGCAGTTACATCGCTACCGAAAAACTGTTTTTT. The chain is built from TRBV6-5 and TRBJ1-4, with D hard to call. The CDR3 length is 13 residues. The germline gives CDR1 MNHEY, CDR2 SVGAGI. Deletions cut 2 bases from V and 8 bases from J, with 9 bases between.

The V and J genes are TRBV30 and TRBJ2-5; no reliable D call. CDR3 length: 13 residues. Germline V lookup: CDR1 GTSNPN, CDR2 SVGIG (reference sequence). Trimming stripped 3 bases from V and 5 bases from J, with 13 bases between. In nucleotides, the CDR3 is TGTGCCTGGAGCCCTTTCGCTGGGGAGACCCAGTACTTC. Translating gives CAWSPFAGETQYF.

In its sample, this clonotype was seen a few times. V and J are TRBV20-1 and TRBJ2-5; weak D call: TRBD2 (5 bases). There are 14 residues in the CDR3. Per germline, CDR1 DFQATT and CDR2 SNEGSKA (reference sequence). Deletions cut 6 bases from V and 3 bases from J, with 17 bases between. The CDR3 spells CSAYGPGSKETQYF. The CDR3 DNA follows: TGCAGTGCCTACGGCCCGGGATCCAAAGAGACCCAGTACTTC.

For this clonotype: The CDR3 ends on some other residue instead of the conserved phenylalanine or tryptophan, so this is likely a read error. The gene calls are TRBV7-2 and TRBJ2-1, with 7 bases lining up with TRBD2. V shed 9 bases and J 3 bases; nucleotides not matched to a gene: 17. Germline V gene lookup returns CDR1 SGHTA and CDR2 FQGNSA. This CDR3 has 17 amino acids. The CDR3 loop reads CASSIDLGGSLYNEQFL. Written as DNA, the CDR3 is TGTGCCAGTAGTATAGATTTAGGCGGGAGTCTCTACAATGAGCAGTTCCTC.

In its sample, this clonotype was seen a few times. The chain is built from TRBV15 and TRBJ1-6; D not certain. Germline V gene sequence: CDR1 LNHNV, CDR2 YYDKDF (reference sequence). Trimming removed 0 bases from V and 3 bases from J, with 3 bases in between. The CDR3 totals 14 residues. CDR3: CATSRDNYNSPLHF. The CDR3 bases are TGTGCCACCAGCAGAGATAACTATAATTCACCCCTCCACTTT.

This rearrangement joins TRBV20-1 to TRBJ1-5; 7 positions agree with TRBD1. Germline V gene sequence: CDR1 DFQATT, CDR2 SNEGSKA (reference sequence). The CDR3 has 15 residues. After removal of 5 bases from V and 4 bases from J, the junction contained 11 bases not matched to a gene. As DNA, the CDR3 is TGCAGTGCTTCTACGACAGGGTCCTATAATCAGCCCCAGCATTTT. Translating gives CSASTTGSYNQPQHF.

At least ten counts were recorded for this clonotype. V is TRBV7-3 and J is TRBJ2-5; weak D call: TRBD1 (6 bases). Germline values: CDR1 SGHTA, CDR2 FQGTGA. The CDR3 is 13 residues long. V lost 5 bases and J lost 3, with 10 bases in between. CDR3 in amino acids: CASSQHREETQYF. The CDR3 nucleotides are TGTGCCAGCAGCCAACACAGGGAAGAGACCCAGTACTTC. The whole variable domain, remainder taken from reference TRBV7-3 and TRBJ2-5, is GAGVSQTPSNKVTEKGKYVELRCDPISGHTALYWYRQSLGQGPEFLIYFQGTGAADDSGLPNDRFFAVRPEGSVSTLKIQRTERGDSAVYLCASSQHREETQYFGPGTRLLVL.

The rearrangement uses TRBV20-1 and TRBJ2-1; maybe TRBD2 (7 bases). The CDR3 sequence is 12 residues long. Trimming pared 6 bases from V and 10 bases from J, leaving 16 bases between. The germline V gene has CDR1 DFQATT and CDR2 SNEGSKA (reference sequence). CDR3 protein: CSATLGGQEQFF. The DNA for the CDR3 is TGCAGTGCGACCTTGGGGGGGCAAGAGCAGTTCTTC.

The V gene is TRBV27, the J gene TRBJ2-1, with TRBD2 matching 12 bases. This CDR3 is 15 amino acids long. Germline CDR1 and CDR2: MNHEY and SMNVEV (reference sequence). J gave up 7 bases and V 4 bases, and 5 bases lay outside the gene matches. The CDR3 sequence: CASSYGLAGGNEQFF. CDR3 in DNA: TGTGCCAGCAGTTATGGTCTAGCGGGAGGGAATGAGCAGTTCTTC.

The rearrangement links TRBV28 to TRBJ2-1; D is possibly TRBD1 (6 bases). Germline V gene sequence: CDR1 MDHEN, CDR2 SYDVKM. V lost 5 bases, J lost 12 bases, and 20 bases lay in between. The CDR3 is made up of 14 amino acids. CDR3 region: CASSTPTGTLGQFF. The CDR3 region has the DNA TGTGCCAGCAGTACCCCCACCGGGACACTTGGGCAGTTCTTC. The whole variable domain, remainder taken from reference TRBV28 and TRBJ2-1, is DVKVTQSSRYLVKRTGEKVFLECVQDMDHENMFWYRQDPGLGLRLIYFSYDVKMKEKGDIPEGYSVSREKKERFSLILESASTNQTSMYLCASSTPTGTLGQFFGPGTRLTVL.

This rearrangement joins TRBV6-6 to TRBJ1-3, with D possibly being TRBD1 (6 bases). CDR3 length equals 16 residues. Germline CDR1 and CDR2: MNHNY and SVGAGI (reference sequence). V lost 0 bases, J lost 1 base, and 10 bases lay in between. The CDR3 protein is CASSYSPQGSGNTIYF. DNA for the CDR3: TGTGCCAGCAGTTACTCACCACAGGGATCTGGAAACACCATATATTTT.

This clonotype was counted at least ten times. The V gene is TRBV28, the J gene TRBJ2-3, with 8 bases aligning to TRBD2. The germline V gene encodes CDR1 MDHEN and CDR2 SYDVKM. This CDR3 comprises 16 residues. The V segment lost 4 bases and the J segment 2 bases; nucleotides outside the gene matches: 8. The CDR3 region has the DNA TGTGCCAGCAGTTCCCCGGTAGCGGGGTACACAGATACGCAGTATTTT. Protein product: CASSSPVAGYTDTQYF.

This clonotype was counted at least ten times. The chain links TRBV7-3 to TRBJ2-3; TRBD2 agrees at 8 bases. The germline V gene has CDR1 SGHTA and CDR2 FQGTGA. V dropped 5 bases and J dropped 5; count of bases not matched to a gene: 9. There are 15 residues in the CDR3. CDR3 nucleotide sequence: TGTGCCAGCAGCACTTCCGGGGGGGCCGTAGATACGCAGTATTTT. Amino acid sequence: CASSTSGGAVDTQYF.

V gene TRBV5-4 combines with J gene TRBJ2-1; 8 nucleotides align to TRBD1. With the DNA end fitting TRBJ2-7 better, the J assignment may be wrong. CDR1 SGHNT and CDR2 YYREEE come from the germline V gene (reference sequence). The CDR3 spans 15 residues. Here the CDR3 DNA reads TGTGCCAGCAGCTTGGCAGGGGGCTTAAACAATGAGCAGTACTTC. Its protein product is CASSLAGGLNNEQYF.

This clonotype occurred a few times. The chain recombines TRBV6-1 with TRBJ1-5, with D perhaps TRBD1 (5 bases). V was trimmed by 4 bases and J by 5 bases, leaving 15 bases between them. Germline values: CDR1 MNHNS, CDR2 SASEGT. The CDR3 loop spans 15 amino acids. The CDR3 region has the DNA TGTGCCAGCAGTGGCGGGGCAAACGGTGATCAGCCCCAGCATTTT. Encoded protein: CASSGGANGDQPQHF.

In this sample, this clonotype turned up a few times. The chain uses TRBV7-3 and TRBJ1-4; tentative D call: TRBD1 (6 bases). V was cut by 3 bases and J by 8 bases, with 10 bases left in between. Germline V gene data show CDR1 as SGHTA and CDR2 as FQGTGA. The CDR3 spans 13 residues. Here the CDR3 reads CASSLGAQEKLFF. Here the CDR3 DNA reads TGTGCCAGCAGCTTGGGGGCCCAAGAAAAACTGTTTTTT. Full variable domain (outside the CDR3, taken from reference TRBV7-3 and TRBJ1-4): GAGVSQTPSNKVTEKGKYVELRCDPISGHTALYWYRQSLGQGPEFLIYFQGTGAADDSGLPNDRFFAVRPEGSVSTLKIQRTERGDSAVYLCASSLGAQEKLFFGSGTQLSVL.

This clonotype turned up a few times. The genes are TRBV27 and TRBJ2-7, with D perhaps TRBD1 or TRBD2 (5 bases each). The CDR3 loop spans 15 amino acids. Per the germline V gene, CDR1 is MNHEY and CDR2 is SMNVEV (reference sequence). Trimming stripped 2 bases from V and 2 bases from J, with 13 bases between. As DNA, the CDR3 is TGTGCCAGCAGTTTAATCCAGGGAGATGCCTACGAGCAGTACTTC. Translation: CASSLIQGDAYEQYF.

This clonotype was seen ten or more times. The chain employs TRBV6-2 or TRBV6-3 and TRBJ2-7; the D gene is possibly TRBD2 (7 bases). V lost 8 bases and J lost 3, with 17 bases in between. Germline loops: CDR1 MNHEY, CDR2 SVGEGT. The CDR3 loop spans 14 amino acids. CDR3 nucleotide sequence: TGTGCCAGCCGAGACGGGGGCGGGGGCTACGAGCAGTACTTC. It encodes CASRDGGGGYEQYF.

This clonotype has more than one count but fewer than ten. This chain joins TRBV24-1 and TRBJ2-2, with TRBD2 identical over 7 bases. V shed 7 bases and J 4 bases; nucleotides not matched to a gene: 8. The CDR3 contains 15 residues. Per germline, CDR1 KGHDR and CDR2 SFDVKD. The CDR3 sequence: CATSHPAGRTGELFF. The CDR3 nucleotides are TGTGCCACCAGCCACCCAGCGGGACGCACCGGGGAGCTGTTTTTT.

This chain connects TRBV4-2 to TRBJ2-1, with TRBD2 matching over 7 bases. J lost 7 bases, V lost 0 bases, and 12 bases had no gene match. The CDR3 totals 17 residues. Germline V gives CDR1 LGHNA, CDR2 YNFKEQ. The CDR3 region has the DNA TGTGCCAGCAGCCAAGATCATGGAGCGGGGAAGGTGAATGAGCAGTTCTTC. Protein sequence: CASSQDHGAGKVNEQFF.

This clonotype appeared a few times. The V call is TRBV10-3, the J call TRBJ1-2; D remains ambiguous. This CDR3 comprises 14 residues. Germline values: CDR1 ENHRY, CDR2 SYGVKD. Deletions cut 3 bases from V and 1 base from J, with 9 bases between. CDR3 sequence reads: CAISEGNGNYGYTF. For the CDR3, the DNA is TGTGCCATCAGTGAAGGGAATGGTAACTATGGCTACACCTTC.

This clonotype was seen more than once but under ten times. The CDR3 DNA follows: TGTGCCAGCAGTTTTAGGGCTGCCCTCTCAAACACCATATATTTT. Translation: CASSFRAALSNTIYF. The chain recombines TRBV28 with TRBJ1-3; D is uncertain. Trimming left V 3 bases short and J 6 bases short, with 15 bases between. This CDR3 has 15 residues. CDR1 MDHEN and CDR2 SYDVKM come from the germline V gene.

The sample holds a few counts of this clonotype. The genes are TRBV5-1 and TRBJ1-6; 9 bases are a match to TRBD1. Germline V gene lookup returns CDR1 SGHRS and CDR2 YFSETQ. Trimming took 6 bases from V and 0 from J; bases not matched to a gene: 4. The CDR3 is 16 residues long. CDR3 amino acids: CASKTTGGSYNSPLHF. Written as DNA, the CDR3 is TGCGCCAGCAAGACGACAGGGGGCTCCTATAATTCACCCCTCCACTTT.

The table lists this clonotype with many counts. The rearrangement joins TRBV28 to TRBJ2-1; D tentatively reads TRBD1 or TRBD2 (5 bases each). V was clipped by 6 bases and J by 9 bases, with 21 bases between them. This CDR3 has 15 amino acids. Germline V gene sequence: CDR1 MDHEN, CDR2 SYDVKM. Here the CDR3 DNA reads TGTGCCAGCAGCACCCCGGGGCTCCACCCCGGTGAGCAGTTCTTC. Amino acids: CASSTPGLHPGEQFF.

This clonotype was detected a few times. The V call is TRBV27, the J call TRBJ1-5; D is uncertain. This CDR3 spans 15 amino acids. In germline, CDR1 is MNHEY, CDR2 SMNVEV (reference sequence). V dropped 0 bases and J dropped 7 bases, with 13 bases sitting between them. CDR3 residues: CASSLSGPGGQPQHF. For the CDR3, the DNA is TGTGCCAGCAGTTTATCGGGCCCCGGAGGACAGCCCCAGCATTTT.

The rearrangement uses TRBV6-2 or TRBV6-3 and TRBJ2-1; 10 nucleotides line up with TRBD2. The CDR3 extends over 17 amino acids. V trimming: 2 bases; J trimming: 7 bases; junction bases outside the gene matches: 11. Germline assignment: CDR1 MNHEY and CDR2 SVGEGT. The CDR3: CASSYPISGGQTNEQFF. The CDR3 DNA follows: TGTGCCAGCAGTTACCCAATTAGCGGGGGGCAGACAAATGAGCAGTTCTTC.

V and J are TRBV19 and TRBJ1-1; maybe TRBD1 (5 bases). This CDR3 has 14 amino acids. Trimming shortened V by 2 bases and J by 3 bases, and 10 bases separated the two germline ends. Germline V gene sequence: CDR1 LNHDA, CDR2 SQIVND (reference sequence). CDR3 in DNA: TGTGCCAGTAGTATACAAGGGGTGGACACTGAAGCTTTCTTT. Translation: CASSIQGVDTEAFF.